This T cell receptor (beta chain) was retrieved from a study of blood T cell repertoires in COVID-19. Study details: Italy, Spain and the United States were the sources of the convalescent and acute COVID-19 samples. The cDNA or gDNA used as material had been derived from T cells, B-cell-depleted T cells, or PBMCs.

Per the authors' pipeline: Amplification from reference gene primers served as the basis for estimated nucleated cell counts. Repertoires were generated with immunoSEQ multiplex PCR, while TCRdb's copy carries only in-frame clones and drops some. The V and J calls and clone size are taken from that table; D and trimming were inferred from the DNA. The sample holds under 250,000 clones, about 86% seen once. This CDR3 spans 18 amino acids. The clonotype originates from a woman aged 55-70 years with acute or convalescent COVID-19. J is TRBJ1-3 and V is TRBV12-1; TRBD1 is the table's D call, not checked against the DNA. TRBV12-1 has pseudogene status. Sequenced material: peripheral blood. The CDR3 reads CASITANPGTGQRNTIYF. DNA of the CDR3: TGTGCCAGCATCACCGCAAACCCAGGGACAGGGCAGCGAAACACCATATATTTT.